These 17 T cell receptor beta chains originate from one sample sequenced in a study of T cells in localized non-small cell lung cancer. Profiled with immunoSEQ multiplex PCR; TCRdb holds only in-frame clones, not every one. The sample lists about 62,000 clones; roughly 76% were seen once. The sample in question was PBMCs, obtained before any cancer treatment. The source is a man aged 40 to 70 with stage II lung adenocarcinoma.

The V and J genes are TRBV30 and TRBJ1-2; 8 nucleotides match TRBD1. Germline values: CDR1 GTSNPN, CDR2 SVGIG (reference sequence). V dropped 2 bases and J dropped 4; count of bases not matched to a gene: 3. The CDR3 length is 13 residues. DNA of the CDR3: TGTGCCTGGAGTCGGGACAGGCTCTATGGCTACACCTTC. It translates to CAWSRDRLYGYTF.

By share, this clone counts as medium-sized (0.01 to 0.1%). This chain joins TRBV27 and TRBJ2-6, with D hard to call. The CDR3 spans 14 residues. V lost 6 bases and J lost 0, with 6 bases in between. Germline values: CDR1 MNHEY, CDR2 SMNVEV (reference sequence). CDR3 residues: CASRQSSGANVLTF. DNA for the CDR3: TGTGCCAGCAGACAGAGCTCTGGGGCCAACGTCCTGACTTTC.

This chain joins TRBV5-6 and TRBJ1-1; the D is unclear. V lost 2 bases and J 3 bases, leaving 8 bases between the germline ends. The CDR3 consists of 13 residues. Germline CDR1 SGHDT, CDR2 YYEEEE. This CDR3 is CASSFIGDTEAFF. DNA for the CDR3: TGTGCCAGCAGCTTTATCGGGGACACTGAAGCTTTCTTT.

The J gene is TRBJ1-2, the V gene TRBV5-6, with TRBD1 matching over 11 bases. CDR3 size: 15 residues. The germline V gene has CDR1 SGHDT and CDR2 YYEEEE. V shed 2 bases, J shed 3 bases, and the junction held 3 bases outside the gene matches. In DNA form, the CDR3 reads TGTGCCAGCAGCTTAGGGGGACAGGGGGACTATGGCTACACCTTC. Residues: CASSLGGQGDYGYTF.

This chain joins TRBV19 and TRBJ1-5; 7 bases agree with TRBD1. The V segment lost 4 bases and the J segment 2 bases; nucleotides outside the gene matches: 8. Germline CDR1 reads LNHDA; CDR2 reads SQIVND (reference sequence). The CDR3 runs to 16 residues. DNA of the CDR3: TGTGCCAGTAGTACCTACAGGGGCTTGGGCAATCAGCCCCAGCATTTT. Amino acids: CASSTYRGLGNQPQHF.

There are a few counts of this clone. The J gene is TRBJ1-5, the V gene TRBV19, with D uncertain. The CDR3 totals 12 residues. Germline CDR1 reads LNHDA; CDR2 reads SQIVND (reference sequence). Trimming shortened V by 4 bases and J by 5 bases, and 6 bases separated the two germline ends. The CDR3 region has the DNA TGTGCCAGTAGTAACGGGGATCAGCCCCAGCATTTT. Its translation is CASSNGDQPQHF. The full variable domain, its missing parts supplied by reference TRBV19 and TRBJ1-5, is DGGITQSPKYLFRKEGQNVTLSCEQNLNHDAMYWYRQDPGQGLRLIYYSQIVNDFQKGDIAEGYSVSREKKESFPLTVTSAQKNPTAFYLCASSNGDQPQHFGDGTRLSIL.

The chain combines TRBV4-1 with TRBJ1-2; D remains unclear. V lost 2 bases and J lost 8, with 12 bases in between. The CDR3 runs 13 residues. CDR1 is MGHRA, CDR2 YSYEKL, per germline. In DNA, the CDR3 is TGCGCCAGCAGCCAACCGCACGGGGAGGGCTACACCTTC. Residues: CASSQPHGEGYTF.

This rearrangement joins TRBV6-1 to TRBJ2-2; D remains unclear. Deletions cut 3 bases from V and 4 bases from J, with 9 bases between. The CDR3 loop spans 14 amino acids. Germline CDR1 reads MNHNS; CDR2 reads SASEGT. CDR3 sequence (DNA): TGTGCCAGCAGTGAGGCGAGAGGCACCGGGGAGCTGTTTTTT. Its translation is CASSEARGTGELFF.

J is TRBJ2-7 and V is TRBV4-1; D not certain. V lost 1 base and J lost 0, with 10 bases in between. CDR1 MGHRA and CDR2 YSYEKL come from the germline V gene. This CDR3 contains 15 residues. The CDR3 sequence is CASSQAGVSSYEQYF. In DNA form, the CDR3 reads TGCGCCAGCAGCCAAGCGGGCGTAAGCTCCTACGAGCAGTACTTC.

The chain has TRBV20-1 and TRBJ2-1; D gene ambiguous. Trimming shortened V by 3 bases and J by 3 bases, and 0 bases separated the two germline ends. The CDR3 consists of 10 residues. Germline CDR1 and CDR2: DFQATT and SNEGSKA (reference sequence). The DNA of the CDR3 is TGCAGTGCTAGCTACAATGAGCAGTTCTTC. Translated: CSASYNEQFF.

About this clone itself: The junction differs from germline at one of its ends, possibly a read error. The chain is built from TRBV25-1 and TRBJ1-5; 7 positions agree with TRBD1. CDR1 is MGHDK, CDR2 SYGVNS, per germline. CDR3 length: 14 residues. The CDR3 region is CASSEWGQSQSQHF. Written as DNA, the CDR3 is TGTGCCAGCAGTGAATGGGGACAGTCTCAGTCCCAGCATTTT.

The rearrangement joins TRBV11-3 to TRBJ2-3; no definite D call. The CDR3 has 15 residues. Germline V gene data show CDR1 as SGHNT and CDR2 as YENEEA. Trimming removed 0 bases at V and 2 bases at J, with 9 bases between. CDR3 nucleotides: TGTGCCAGCAGCTTAGATGGGCCAGACACAGATACGCAGTATTTT. This codes for CASSLDGPDTDTQYF.

The rearrangement uses TRBV5-1 and TRBJ1-1, with D possibly being TRBD1 (5 bases). The CDR3 has 14 amino acids. CDR1 and CDR2 from the germline V gene are SGHRS and YFSETQ. Trimming removed 5 bases from V and 4 bases from J, with 15 bases in between. The CDR3 reads CASRLPTGGTEAFF. The CDR3 DNA reads TGCGCCAGCAGACTTCCTACAGGAGGCACTGAAGCTTTCTTT.

The chain employs TRBV7-3 and TRBJ2-2; TRBD2 aligns across 8 bases. CDR1 and CDR2 (germline): SGHTA, FQGTGA. J was trimmed by 9 bases and V by 5 bases; bases with no gene match: 17. This CDR3 is built from 17 residues. This CDR3 is CASSAGVAGGAVRELFF. The CDR3 DNA follows: TGTGCCAGCAGCGCCGGGGTTGCGGGAGGCGCCGTAAGGGAGCTGTTTTTT.

This chain joins TRBV7-9 and TRBJ1-4; 9 bases are a match to TRBD1. Germline V CDR1 and CDR2: SEHNR, FQNEAQ (reference sequence). The CDR3 contains 14 residues. V was pared by 6 bases and J by 7 bases, with 6 bases of the junction left unmatched. CDR3 amino acids: CASRLDRGGEKLFF. DNA of the CDR3: TGTGCCAGCAGGTTGGACAGGGGAGGTGAAAAACTGTTTTTT.

The chain uses TRBV19 and TRBJ1-5; no definite D call. The V end was cut by 3 bases, the J end by 4 bases, with 16 bases between. The CDR3 consists of 16 residues. CDR1 is LNHDA, CDR2 SQIVND, per germline (reference sequence). CDR3 sequence reads: CASSIGFRDLNQPQHF. Written as DNA, the CDR3 is TGTGCCAGTAGTATCGGGTTCAGAGACCTTAATCAGCCCCAGCATTTT.

Here the CDR3 DNA reads TGTGCCAGCAGCTTGGGGACAGGTAATCAGCCCCAGCATTTT. Protein: CASSLGTGNQPQHF. This sequence joins TRBV7-8 and TRBJ1-5; 8 nucleotides line up with TRBD1. Germline lookup yields CDR1 SGHVS and CDR2 FQNEAQ. The CDR3 runs 14 residues. V lost 3 bases to trimming and J lost 4 bases; unmatched junction nucleotides: 2.